This T cell receptor (beta chain) was recovered during a study of T cell responses to AZD1222 COVID-19 vaccine. Whole-study findings and limits: Spike-wide vaccine-associated CD4 TCRs dominated at 160-218 and 743-854.

The CDR3 runs 13 residues. Trimming took 1 base from V and 5 from J, leaving 6 bases between them. The germline CDR1 and CDR2 sequences are MGHRA and YSYEKL. In this sample, this clone turned up a few times. Its antigen remains unknown. The table came from immunoSEQ multiplex PCR; TCRdb's copy has only in-frame clones and leaves some out. This sample has fewer than 90,000 clones; about 88% occur once, and the top ten carry 11%. The sample was peripheral blood, taken on day 0 of AZD1222 vaccination. The clonotype was recovered from an adult in good health. The V call is TRBV4-1, the J call TRBJ1-5; no reliable D call. The CDR3 nucleotides read TGCGCCAGCAGCCAAGCACTCTATCAGCCCCAGCATTTT. Amino acid sequence: CASSQALYQPQHF.